The entry that follows covers one T cell receptor beta chain sequence. Germline values: CDR1 SGHAT, CDR2 FQNNGV. The V segment lost 6 bases and the J segment 5 bases; nucleotides outside the gene matches: 9. CDR3 size: 14 residues. These data are taken from a study of blood T cell repertoires in COVID-19. The method was immunoSEQ multiplex PCR; TCRdb's version includes in-frame clones alone and lacks a portion of them. The repertoire consists of fewer than 250,000 clones, with 70% to 85% occurring once and the leading ten covering around 1.8%. The V call is TRBV11-2, the J call TRBJ2-7; 8 nucleotides match TRBD1. The material sequenced was peripheral blood. This TCR derives from an elderly woman with acute or convalescent COVID-19. CDR3 residues: CASRPRQGLHEQYF. The DNA for the CDR3 is TGTGCCAGCAGGCCTCGACAGGGGTTGCACGAGCAGTACTTC.